This record looks at one T cell receptor (beta chain) sequence and its context. CDR3 length: 15 amino acids. Trimming cost V 5 bases and J 7 bases; bases outside gene matches: 9. The germline V gene encodes CDR1 MNHNY and CDR2 SVGAGI (reference sequence). Each CDR3 protein gets one entry after TCRdb re-called the 5' RACE reads with MiXCR. This sample yields 6,000 or so distinct CDR3 sequences, of which roughly 69% are seen a single time; approximately 4% belongs to the top ten. This chain connects TRBV6-6 to TRBJ2-1; TRBD2 matches at 9 bases. Specimen: memory CD4+ T cells sorted from a lymph node. Subset specified: memory CD4+ T cells, CD4+CD45RO+CD25-. The TCR was taken from a female donor with breast cancer. CDR3 loop: CASSGAGGVRNEQFF. The CDR3 DNA is TGTGCCAGCAGTGGAGCGGGAGGTGTGAGGAATGAGCAGTTCTTC.